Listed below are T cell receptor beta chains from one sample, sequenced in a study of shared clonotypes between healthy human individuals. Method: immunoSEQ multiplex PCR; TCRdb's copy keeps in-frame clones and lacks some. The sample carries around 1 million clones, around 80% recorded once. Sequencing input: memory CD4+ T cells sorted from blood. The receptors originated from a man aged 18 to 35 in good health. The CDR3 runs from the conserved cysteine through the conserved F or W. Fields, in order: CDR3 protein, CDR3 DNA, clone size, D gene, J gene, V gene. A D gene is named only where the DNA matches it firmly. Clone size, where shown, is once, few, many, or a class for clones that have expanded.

CDR3: CASSPTGDTDTQYF
DNA: TGCGCCAGCAGCCCTACAGGGGACACAGATACGCAGTATTTT
size: few
D: TRBD1
J: TRBJ2-3
V: TRBV5-1

CDR3: CASSTAPTSGDYEQYF
DNA: TGTGCCAGCAGCACAGCCCCTACTAGCGGGGACTACGAGCAGTACTTC
size: .
D: TRBD2
J: TRBJ2-7
V: TRBV5-4

CDR3: CASSVGGSGNTIYF
DNA: TGCGCCAGCAGTGTTGGGGGATCCGGAAACACCATATATTTT
size: few
D: .
J: TRBJ1-3
V: TRBV10-1

CDR3: CASSLIVSGTGGAEQYF
DNA: TGTGCCAGCAGCTTAATAGTGAGCGGGACAGGGGGCGCCGAGCAGTACTTC
size: .
D: TRBD1
J: TRBJ2-7
V: TRBV11-2

CDR3: CASSKGRTGGTYEQYF
DNA: TGTGCCAGTAGTAAGGGGAGGACAGGGGGCACCTACGAGCAGTACTTC
size: .
D: TRBD1
J: TRBJ2-7
V: TRBV19

CDR3: CASSWMGGVRTEAFF
DNA: TGTGCCAGTAGTTGGATGGGTGGGGTAAGAACTGAAGCTTTCTTT
size: .
D: .
J: TRBJ1-1
V: TRBV19

CDR3: CASSPRTAGDTEAFF
DNA: TGTGCCAGCAGCCCCCGGACGGCAGGAGACACTGAAGCTTTCTTT
size: .
D: .
J: TRBJ1-1
V: TRBV7-9

CDR3: CASSADGYLQPQHF
DNA: TGTGCCAGCAGCGCCGACGGATACCTACAGCCCCAGCATTTT
size: .
D: .
J: TRBJ1-5
V: TRBV6-1

CDR3: CASSVQGQREQYF
DNA: TGTGCCAGCAGCGTACAGGGACAGCGCGAGCAGTACTTC
size: .
D: TRBD1
J: TRBJ2-7
V: TRBV5-5

CDR3: CASSRGAQGSGNTIYF
DNA: TGTGCCAGTAGTAGAGGGGCACAGGGCTCTGGAAACACCATATATTTT
size: .
D: .
J: TRBJ1-3
V: TRBV19

CDR3: CASKIGTTNYGYTF
DNA: TGTGCCAGCAAGATCGGCACCACTAACTATGGCTACACCTTC
size: .
D: .
J: TRBJ1-2
V: TRBV19

CDR3: CASSDSTLSGTANSPLHF
DNA: TGTGCCAGCAGTGACTCGACATTATCCGGGACAGCTAATTCACCCCTCCACTTT
size: .
D: TRBD1
J: TRBJ1-6
V: TRBV6-4

CDR3: CASNPKGQGASSSYNEQFF
DNA: TGCGCCAGCAACCCAAAGGGACAGGGGGCTTCGAGCTCCTACAATGAGCAGTTCTTC
size: .
D: TRBD1
J: TRBJ2-1
V: TRBV5-1

CDR3: CAWSGRINYNSPLHF
DNA: TGTGCCTGGAGCGGGAGGATCAACTATAATTCACCCCTCCACTTT
size: .
D: .
J: TRBJ1-6
V: TRBV30

CDR3: CASSEEGPRIGGELFF
DNA: TGTGCCAGCAGTGAGGAGGGCCCCCGAATAGGAGGGGAGCTGTTTTTT
size: .
D: .
J: TRBJ2-2
V: TRBV2

CDR3: CASSDERGEQFF
DNA: TGTGCCAGCAGTGACGAGAGAGGTGAGCAGTTCTTC
size: .
D: .
J: TRBJ2-1
V: TRBV6-4

CDR3: CASSPMGAQNTGELFF
DNA: TGTGCCAGCAGTCCTATGGGCGCTCAGAACACCGGGGAGCTGTTTTTT
size: .
D: .
J: TRBJ2-2
V: TRBV5-4

CDR3: CASSLGDSGTGNTIYF
DNA: TGCGCCAGCAGCTTGGGGGACAGCGGAACTGGAAACACCATATATTTT
size: .
D: TRBD1
J: TRBJ1-3
V: TRBV5-1

CDR3: CASSASKFSSYNSPLHF
DNA: TGTGCCAGCAGTGCATCCAAGTTCAGCTCCTATAATTCACCCCTCCACTTT
size: few
D: .
J: TRBJ1-6
V: TRBV25-1

CDR3: CAPGGGMRHKDNQPQHF
DNA: TGTGCCCCCGGCGGAGGTATGAGGCATAAGGACAATCAGCCCCAGCATTTT
size: .
D: .
J: TRBJ1-5
V: TRBV7-8

CDR3: CASSYSSRTSGEQYF
DNA: TGTGCCAGCAGTTACTCTTCCAGGACTAGCGGGGAGCAGTACTTC
size: .
D: TRBD2
J: TRBJ2-7
V: TRBV6-5

CDR3: CASSILQSNSPLHF
DNA: TGTGCCAGTAGTATTCTACAGTCTAATTCACCCCTCCACTTT
size: .
D: .
J: TRBJ1-6
V: TRBV19

CDR3: CASSLHGDGYTF
DNA: TGTGCCAGCAGCCTCCACGGGGATGGCTACACCTTC
size: .
D: .
J: TRBJ1-2
V: TRBV9

CDR3: CASSLSIGQPQHF
DNA: TGTGCCAGCAGTTTATCGATTGGGCAGCCCCAGCATTTT
size: .
D: .
J: TRBJ1-5
V: TRBV27

CDR3: CASSQGPDGYTF
DNA: TGTGCCAGCTCACAGGGACCTGATGGCTACACCTTC
size: .
D: .
J: TRBJ1-2
V: TRBV18

CDR3: CASSLRALPNTEAFF
DNA: TGTGCCAGCAGCCTCCGGGCACTTCCAAACACTGAAGCTTTCTTT
size: few
D: .
J: TRBJ1-1
V: TRBV27

CDR3: CASRLFYGYTF
DNA: TGTGCCAGCAGGCTCTTCTATGGCTACACCTTC
size: once
D: .
J: TRBJ1-2
V: TRBV28